This T cell receptor beta chain was obtained from a study of shared clonotypes between healthy human individuals. Study-level results: Sequencing depth was a factor that was expected to affect clonotype sharing among donors.

Details on this clone: No antigen is known for it.

Germline V gene sequence: CDR1 MDHEN, CDR2 SYDVKM. The germline V and J ends were trimmed by 8 bases and 7 bases, with 11 bases remaining between them. This CDR3 comprises 11 residues. Nashville, Tennessee was home to all donors, who were Caucasian adults. CD4+ cells were split into CD45RA+ naive and CD45RA-negative memory subsets. The table came from immunoSEQ multiplex PCR; TCRdb's copy has only in-frame clones and leaves some out. The sample yields millions of clones, 85% to 95% seen once. The clonotype comes from a man between 18 and 29 years old in good health. Some clones in this sample may be carry-over from other donors' samples. The specimen sequenced was naive CD4+ T cells from PBMCs. Subset meaning: CD45RA+ positively selected. The chain uses TRBV28 and TRBJ1-2; maybe TRBD1 (6 bases). The CDR3: CASQQGGGYTF. In nucleotides, the CDR3 is TGTGCCAGCCAACAGGGTGGTGGCTACACCTTC.